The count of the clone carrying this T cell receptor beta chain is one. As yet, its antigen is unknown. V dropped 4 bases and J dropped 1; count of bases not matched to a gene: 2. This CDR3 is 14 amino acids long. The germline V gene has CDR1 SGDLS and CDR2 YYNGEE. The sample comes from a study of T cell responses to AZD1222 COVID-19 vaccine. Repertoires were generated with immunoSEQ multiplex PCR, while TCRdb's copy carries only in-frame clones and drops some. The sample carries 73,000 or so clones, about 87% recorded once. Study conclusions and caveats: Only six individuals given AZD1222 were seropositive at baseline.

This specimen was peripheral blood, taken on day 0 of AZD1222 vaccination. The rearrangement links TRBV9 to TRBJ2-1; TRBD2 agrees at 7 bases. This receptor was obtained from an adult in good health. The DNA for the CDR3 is TGTGCCAGCAGCTTGGGACTATCCTACAATGAGCAGTTCTTC. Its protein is CASSLGLSYNEQFF.